This entry concerns a single TCR beta chain. The source of the sample is a study of T cell responses to AZD1222 COVID-19 vaccine. The protocol was immunoSEQ multiplex PCR, while the TCRdb copy is restricted to in-frame clones and leaves out a portion. The sample has fewer than 110,000 clones; about 89% are singletons. Germline values: CDR1 LNHDA, CDR2 SQIVND (reference sequence). V shed 8 bases and J shed 9 bases, with 17 bases lying between them. The CDR3 extends over 13 amino acids. V and J are TRBV19 and TRBJ2-1, with a tentative D call TRBD2 (5 bases). The TCR originated in an adult who received the AZD1222 COVID-19 vaccine. Material: peripheral blood, obtained 28 days after the second AZD1222 dose. CDR3 sequence: CASCGQAGGEQFF. The DNA of the CDR3 is TGTGCCAGTTGCGGCCAGGCTGGAGGTGAGCAGTTCTTC.